Each of the 20 T cell receptor beta chains below was sequenced from the same sample in a study of blood T cells in healthy people across ages. It was with a sample-barcoded 5' primer and a J-beta primer mix that a second PCR of about 6 to 11 cycles was run. TCRdb re-called the 5' RACE reads with MiXCR, one entry per CDR3 protein. Of 1.8 million or so distinct CDR3 sequences in the sample, 35% to 50% were seen once. The source material was blood. The receptors were sampled from a human donor in good health.

This clonotype has a handful of counts. This chain links TRBV28 with TRBJ2-1; 8 nucleotides line up with TRBD2. The junction had 7 bases not matched to a gene; V was cut back by 2 bases and J by 4 bases. The CDR3 is 16 residues long. Germline V CDR1 and CDR2: MDHEN, SYDVKM. The CDR3 sequence is CASSLGGGGRYNEQFF. CDR3 sequence (DNA): TGTGCCAGCAGTTTAGGGGGCGGGGGGAGATACAATGAGCAGTTCTTC.

The J gene is TRBJ1-1, the V gene TRBV9, with D hard to call. Germline CDR1 reads SGDLS; CDR2 reads YYNGEE. The CDR3 extends over 13 amino acids. V lost 0 bases, J lost 5 bases, and 8 bases lay in between. The CDR3 protein is CASSVGSGTEAFF. Written as DNA, the CDR3 is TGTGCCAGCAGCGTAGGGTCAGGTACTGAAGCTTTCTTT.

This clonotype was seen more than once but under ten times. This chain joins TRBV7-2 and TRBJ1-2; D remains unclear. Germline CDR1 reads SGHTA; CDR2 reads FQGNSA. Trimming took off 0 bases at V and 7 bases at J, with 15 bases between the two ends. The CDR3 is 15 residues long. CDR3 sequence reads: CASSLAWVGKGGYTF. CDR3 nucleotide sequence: TGTGCCAGCAGCTTAGCGTGGGTGGGTAAAGGTGGCTACACCTTC.

In DNA form, the CDR3 reads TGTGCCAGCAGTGAACCCCGATTTGCGTATAATTCACCCCTCCACTTT. It is translated as CASSEPRFAYNSPLHF. This chain links TRBV6-1 with TRBJ1-6, with D uncertain. In germline, CDR1 is MNHNS, CDR2 SASEGT. There are 16 residues in the CDR3. Deletions cut 2 bases from V and 4 bases from J, with 12 bases between.

The chain combines TRBV2 with TRBJ2-1; 12 positions match TRBD2. Trimming cost V 7 bases and J 3 bases; bases outside gene matches: 10. This CDR3 has 17 amino acids. The germline gives CDR1 SNHLY, CDR2 FYNNEI. Here the CDR3 DNA reads TGTGCCAGCAAACTGACTAGCGGGGGCCTTCTCTACAATGAGCAGTTCTTC. Translated: CASKLTSGGLLYNEQFF. Looking up the rest from reference TRBV2 and TRBJ2-1 gives the full variable domain: EPEVTQTPSHQVTQMGQEVILRCVPISNHLYFYWYRQILGQKVEFLVSFYNNEISEKSEIFDDQFSVERPDGSNFTLKIRSTKLEDSAMYFCASKLTSGGLLYNEQFFGPGTRLTVL.

The chain employs TRBV6-2 or TRBV6-3 and TRBJ2-1; D may be TRBD2 (5 bases). Germline assignment: CDR1 MNHEY and CDR2 SVGEGT. V lost 0 bases and J 0 bases, leaving 9 bases between the germline ends. This CDR3 comprises 16 residues. The CDR3 DNA sequence: TGTGCCAGCAGTTACTCGCCGGGGTTCTCCTACAATGAGCAGTTCTTC. This sequence encodes CASSYSPGFSYNEQFF.

This clonotype was detected a few times. This chain connects TRBV6-2 or TRBV6-3 to TRBJ2-7; D assignment may be TRBD1 or TRBD2 (5 bases each). This CDR3 is built from 14 residues. Looked up from germline, CDR1 is MNHEY and CDR2 is SVGEGT. V gave up 6 bases and J gave up 5 bases, with 17 bases separating them. The CDR3 loop is CASSVSRERDEQYF. In nucleotides, the CDR3 is TGTGCCAGCAGCGTCAGCAGGGAGAGAGACGAGCAGTACTTC.

With respect to this clonotype: A junction end diverges from the germline sequence, so it may reflect a read error. J is TRBJ2-2 and V is TRBV6-1; 7 bases match TRBD2. CDR1 and CDR2 from the germline V gene are MNHNS and SASEGT. CDR3 length equals 13 residues. Written as DNA, the CDR3 is TGTGCCAGCAGGGAAGCGGGGTCCCGGGAGCTGTTTTTT. Translating it yields CASREAGSRELFF.

There are a few counts of this clonotype. The chain links TRBV12-3 or TRBV12-4 to TRBJ1-6; TRBD1 matches 7 bases. CDR3 length: 15 residues. Trimming removed 5 bases from V and 7 bases from J; junction bases left unmatched: 8. Written as DNA, the CDR3 is TGTGCCAGCAGTGACAGGGCCGTAGAAAATTCACCCCTCCACTTT. It codes for CASSDRAVENSPLHF.

The chain uses TRBV7-8 and TRBJ1-2, with TRBD1 matching 7 bases. Looked up from germline, CDR1 is SGHVS and CDR2 is FQNEAQ. CDR3 length: 14 amino acids. J was trimmed by 8 bases and V by 4 bases; bases with no gene match: 10. CDR3 nucleotides: TGTGCCAGCAGCTACGACGACAGGGTCAGGGGCTACACCTTC. This translates into CASSYDDRVRGYTF.

This chain joins TRBV5-1 and TRBJ2-3, with D possibly being TRBD2 (6 bases). The CDR3 has 14 amino acids. Trimming removed 4 bases from V and 6 bases from J, with 15 bases in between. CDR1 and CDR2 (germline): SGHRS, YFSETQ. The CDR3 here is CASSNGGAQDTQYF. The CDR3 nucleotides read TGCGCCAGCAGCAACGGGGGAGCACAGGATACGCAGTATTTT.

Concerning this clonotype: Relative to the germline gene, one junction end is altered; a read error may explain this. The chain combines TRBV19 with TRBJ2-7, with D possibly matching TRBD1 (5 bases). This CDR3 contains 16 residues. Germline V CDR1 and CDR2: LNHDA, SQIVND (reference sequence). The CDR3 DNA reads TGTACCAGTAGTAGGGGCAGGGCCCTAGAATCCTACGAGCAGTACTTC. This codes for CTSSRGRALESYEQYF.

A note on this clonotype: Its ends do not fully match the called genes, so a read error is possible. The chain links TRBV10-3 to TRBJ2-7, with D unclear. The CDR3 has 9 amino acids. Germline CDR1 is ENHRY and CDR2 is SYGVKD. The CDR3 DNA reads as TGTGCCATCAGTAACGAGCAGGACTTC. Protein sequence: CAISNEQDF.

The chain combines TRBV9 with TRBJ2-2; D assignment may be TRBD1 or TRBD2 (5 bases each). V dropped 0 bases and J dropped 1 base, with 10 bases sitting between them. The CDR3 loop spans 16 amino acids. Germline V gene lookup returns CDR1 SGDLS and CDR2 YYNGEE. Here the CDR3 reads CASSVGDGLNTGELFF. The CDR3 DNA reads TGTGCCAGCAGCGTAGGGGACGGTCTGAACACCGGGGAGCTGTTTTTT.

This chain connects TRBV7-2 to TRBJ2-3; TRBD2 is a possible D gene (5 bases). V lost 5 bases to trimming and J lost 2 bases, with 17 bases between them. Germline CDR1 and CDR2: SGHTA and FQGNSA. The CDR3 is 16 amino acids. The CDR3 here is CASSLPPGGLTDTQYF. In DNA, the CDR3 is TGTGCCAGCAGCCTACCCCCCGGAGGTCTCACAGATACGCAGTATTTT.

A few counts support this clonotype. The germline gene is not matched at one end of the junction; a read error may be the cause. The J gene is TRBJ1-1, the V gene TRBV6-5; the D is unclear. CDR1 is MNHEY and CDR2 is SVGAGI in the germline V gene. There are 16 residues in the CDR3. The CDR3 coding sequence is TGCGCCAGCAGTTATAACCCTTCGACACTGAACACTGAAGCTTTCTTT. This codes for CASSYNPSTLNTEAFF.

About this clonotype: Here the CDR3 omits its conserved ending phenylalanine or tryptophan, so a read error is the likely source. V gene TRBV29-1 combines with J gene TRBJ2-2; no definite D call. CDR3 length equals 16 residues. The V gene's germline CDR1 is SQVTM and CDR2 ANQGSEA. Between the trimmed V and J ends, which lost 4 bases and 0 bases, there was a span of 15 bases. The CDR3 DNA reads as TGCAGCGTTGGGGAATTTAACGGTCCGAACACCGGGGAGCTGTTTTGT. Its protein is CSVGEFNGPNTGELFC.

The V call is TRBV11-2, the J call TRBJ2-2; D tentatively reads TRBD1 or TRBD2 (5 bases each). The germline V gene encodes CDR1 SGHAT and CDR2 FQNNGV. The CDR3 covers 19 residues. Trimming removed 4 bases at V and 5 bases at J, with 26 bases between. The CDR3, as DNA: TGTGCCAGCAGCTCAAAGACCGTCGGGACCCGTGGACGGACCGGGGAGCTGTTTTTT. This translates into CASSSKTVGTRGRTGELFF. The full variable domain, rest sourced from reference TRBV11-2 and TRBJ2-2, is EAGVAQSPRYKIIEKRQSVAFWCNPISGHATLYWYQQILGQGPKLLIQFQNNGVVDDSQLPKDRFSAERLKGVDSTLKIQPAKLEDSAVYLCASSSKTVGTRGRTGELFFGEGSRLTVL.

The chain joins TRBV7-2 to TRBJ2-5; a possible D gene is TRBD1 (5 bases). V was pared by 5 bases and J by 5 bases, with 18 bases between. The CDR3 totals 15 residues. Germline lookup yields CDR1 SGHTA and CDR2 FQGNSA. The CDR3 region is CASSTEARAQETQYF. In nucleotides, the CDR3 is TGTGCCAGCAGCACCGAGGCCAGGGCCCAGGAGACCCAGTACTTC.

This clonotype was detected a few times. The chain recombines TRBV28 with TRBJ2-4; a weak D match, TRBD1 (5 bases). Trimming removed 6 bases at V and 0 bases at J, with 6 bases between. Germline assignment: CDR1 MDHEN and CDR2 SYDVKM. This CDR3 has 13 residues. The DNA of the CDR3 is TGTGCCAGCAGCGGACAAGCCAAAAACATTCAGTACTTC. Its translation is CASSGQAKNIQYF.